This T cell receptor (beta chain) was sequenced for a study of shared clonotypes between healthy human individuals. Measured with immunoSEQ multiplex PCR; TCRdb has only the in-frame clones, and not every one. The sample lists roughly 2.1 million clones; roughly 91% were seen once. Cells designated naive CD8 were CD45RO-negative and were positively selected for CCR7, with terminally differentiated effector memory CD45RA+ cells excluded. This clone was observed a single time. The CDR3 spans 14 residues. Trimming removed 4 bases at V and 0 bases at J, with 13 bases between. The V gene's germline CDR1 is GTSNPN and CDR2 SVGIG (reference sequence).

Input material: naive CD8+ T cells from PBMCs. The chain couples TRBV30 to TRBJ2-7; TRBD1 is a possible D gene (5 bases). The sequence came from a man younger than 30 in good health. Some clones in this sample may be carry-over from other donors' samples. The CDR3 region is CAWNGHRSSYEQYF. In DNA form, the CDR3 reads TGTGCCTGGAACGGGCACAGGAGCTCCTACGAGCAGTACTTC. Based on the CDR3 plus reference TRBV30 and TRBJ2-7, the full variable domain is SQTIHQWPATLVQPVGSPLSLECTVEGTSNPNLYWYRQAAGRGLQLLFYSVGIGQISSEVPQNLSASRPQDRQFILSSKKLLLSDSGFYLCAWNGHRSSYEQYFGPGTRLTVT.